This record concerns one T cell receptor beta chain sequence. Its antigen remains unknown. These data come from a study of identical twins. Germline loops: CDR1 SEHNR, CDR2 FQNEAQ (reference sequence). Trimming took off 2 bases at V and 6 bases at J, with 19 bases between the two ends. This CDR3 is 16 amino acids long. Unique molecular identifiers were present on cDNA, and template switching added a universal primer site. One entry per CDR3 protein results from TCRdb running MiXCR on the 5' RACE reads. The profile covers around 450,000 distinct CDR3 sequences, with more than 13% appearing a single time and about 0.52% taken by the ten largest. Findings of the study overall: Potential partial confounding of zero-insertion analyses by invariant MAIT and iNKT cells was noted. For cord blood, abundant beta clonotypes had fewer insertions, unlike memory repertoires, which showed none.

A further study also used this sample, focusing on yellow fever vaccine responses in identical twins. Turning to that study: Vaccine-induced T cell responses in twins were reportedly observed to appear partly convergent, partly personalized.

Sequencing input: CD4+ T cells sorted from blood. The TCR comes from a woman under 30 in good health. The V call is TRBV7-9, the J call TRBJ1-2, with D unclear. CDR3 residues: CASSLKKSVEFHGYTF. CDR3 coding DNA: TGTGCCAGCAGCTTAAAAAAGTCCGTGGAGTTTCATGGCTACACCTTC.